This is a list of T cell receptor beta chains from one sample in a study of monozygotic twins with cystic fibrosis. Generated by immunoSEQ multiplex PCR, the TCRdb table keeps only in-frame clones and is missing some. Of 30,000 or so clones listed, roughly three fifths are singletons. Sequenced input: blood. Source of these receptors: a girl aged 10 to 17 with cystic fibrosis. Each CDR3 is given with its conserved first and last residue. The order of the fields is V gene, D gene, clone size, J gene, CDR3 protein, CDR3 DNA. A D gene is named only where the DNA matches it firmly. Size values are once, few and many counts, or a class for expanded clones, and some rows have none.

v_gene: TRBV7-2
d_gene: NA
abundance: NA
j_gene: TRBJ2-3
CDR3aa: CASSLEGGIAVATDTQYF
CDR3nt: TGTGCCAGCAGCTTAGAGGGTGGGATAGCAGTTGCCACAGATACGCAGTATTTT

v_gene: TRBV2
d_gene: NA
abundance: NA
j_gene: TRBJ2-1
CDR3aa: CASSQQGEQFF
CDR3nt: TGTGCCAGCAGCCAACAGGGTGAGCAGTTCTTC

v_gene: TRBV19
d_gene: NA
abundance: few
j_gene: TRBJ1-1
CDR3aa: CATLDGSAEAFF
CDR3nt: TGTGCCACTTTGGACGGCAGCGCTGAAGCTTTCTTT

v_gene: TRBV4-1
d_gene: NA
abundance: NA
j_gene: TRBJ2-2
CDR3aa: CASSQPTGRTGELFF
CDR3nt: TGCGCCAGCAGCCAACCAACAGGTCGCACCGGGGAGCTGTTTTTT

v_gene: TRBV6-5
d_gene: NA
abundance: NA
j_gene: TRBJ2-1
CDR3aa: CASSYLRSSSYNEQFF
CDR3nt: TGTGCCAGCAGTTACCTTCGGTCAAGCTCCTACAATGAGCAGTTCTTC

v_gene: TRBV6-5
d_gene: NA
abundance: NA
j_gene: TRBJ1-3
CDR3aa: CASSYSGTGNTIYF
CDR3nt: TGTGCCAGCAGTTACTCAGGGACCGGAAACACCATATATTTT

v_gene: TRBV5-1
d_gene: TRBD2
abundance: NA
j_gene: TRBJ2-5
CDR3aa: CASSSRTSVFQETQYF
CDR3nt: TGCGCCAGCAGCTCCAGGACTAGCGTTTTCCAAGAGACCCAGTACTTC

v_gene: TRBV5-4
d_gene: NA
abundance: NA
j_gene: TRBJ2-1
CDR3aa: CASGSLNEQFF
CDR3nt: TGTGCCTCAGGGAGTTTAAATGAGCAGTTCTTC

v_gene: TRBV6-1
d_gene: NA
abundance: NA
j_gene: TRBJ2-1
CDR3aa: CASSESPAPYNEQFF
CDR3nt: TGTGCCAGCAGTGAAAGTCCGGCACCCTACAATGAGCAGTTCTTC

v_gene: TRBV7-2
d_gene: NA
abundance: NA
j_gene: TRBJ2-2
CDR3aa: CASSLEAGFTGELFF
CDR3nt: TGTGCCAGCAGCTTAGAGGCGGGGTTCACCGGGGAGCTGTTTTTT

v_gene: TRBV7-2
d_gene: NA
abundance: NA
j_gene: TRBJ1-5
CDR3aa: CASSPSGNSNQPQHF
CDR3nt: TGTGCCAGCAGCCCGTCGGGGAATAGCAATCAGCCCCAGCATTTT

v_gene: TRBV27
d_gene: NA
abundance: NA
j_gene: TRBJ1-1
CDR3aa: CASSSGRVSTEAFF
CDR3nt: TGTGCCAGCAGTTCAGGCAGGGTGAGCACTGAAGCTTTCTTT

v_gene: TRBV18
d_gene: NA
abundance: once
j_gene: TRBJ2-5
CDR3aa: CASSPGGEETQYF
CDR3nt: TGTGCCAGCTCACCGGGGGGCGAAGAGACCCAGTACTTC

v_gene: TRBV7-2
d_gene: NA
abundance: NA
j_gene: TRBJ1-3
CDR3aa: CASSLVSGGAGNTIYF
CDR3nt: TGTGCCAGCAGCTTAGTTTCGGGGGGCGCTGGAAACACCATATATTTT

v_gene: TRBV19
d_gene: NA
abundance: few
j_gene: TRBJ2-5
CDR3aa: CASSSRGTQYF
CDR3nt: TGTGCCAGTAGTAGCCGGGGGACCCAGTACTTC

v_gene: TRBV27
d_gene: NA
abundance: NA
j_gene: TRBJ2-1
CDR3aa: CASSFARYNEQFF
CDR3nt: TGTGCCAGCAGTTTCGCCCGCTACAATGAGCAGTTCTTC

v_gene: TRBV9
d_gene: TRBD2
abundance: NA
j_gene: TRBJ2-5
CDR3aa: CASSVTSGRAETQYF
CDR3nt: TGTGCCAGCAGCGTGACTAGCGGGAGGGCGGAGACCCAGTACTTC